This T cell receptor (beta chain) originates from a study of blood T cells in healthy people across ages. To note about this clonotype: Germline and junction disagree at one end, which may indicate a read error.

This CDR3 is 15 amino acids long. In germline, CDR1 is MGHRA, CDR2 YSYEKL. A sample-barcoded 5' primer and a J-beta primer mix were used in a second PCR of roughly 6 to 11 cycles. A tag from a template-switch adaptor with 12 random nucleotides marked each cDNA molecule. One entry per CDR3 protein results from TCRdb running MiXCR on the 5' RACE reads. The sample has over 750,000 distinct CDR3 sequences; 25% are singletons. The draw of peripheral blood yielded around 9.6 milliliters from each donor. In addition, the sample was reused for a study of T cells of mothers and their children.

This TCR was recovered from a boy aged 5-17 years in good health. What was sequenced was blood. J is TRBJ2-7 and V is TRBV4-1; D gene unclear. The CDR3 bases are TGTGCCAGCAGCCCGTACCCGGGCCTCTCCTGCGAGCAGTACTTC. The encoded protein is CASSPYPGLSCEQYF.